This T cell receptor beta chain appears in the sequencing data of a study of blood T cell repertoires in COVID-19. Looking at the study overall: Spain, Italy and the United States supplied samples that represented acute and convalescent COVID-19. Sample material is recorded as cDNA or gDNA derived from T cells, B-cell-depleted T cells, or PBMCs.

Using immunoSEQ multiplex PCR, the repertoire was profiled, and TCRdb retains in-frame clones only, with some absent. This sample yields more than 150,000 clones, of which approximately 80% are seen a single time; less than 15% belongs to the top ten. The trim removed 2 bases at V and 5 bases at J, leaving 4 bases unmatched. Germline CDR1 MNHEY, CDR2 SMNVEV (reference sequence). This CDR3 spans 15 amino acids. The sample was peripheral blood. The chain combines TRBV27 with TRBJ2-2; 8 nucleotides align to TRBD1. The TCR sequence derives from an elderly woman with COVID-19, enrolled during active disease. The CDR3 DNA sequence: TGTGCCAGCAGTTTAAGTCAGGGGGCGACCGGGGAGCTGTTTTTT. Translation: CASSLSQGATGELFF.